This TCR beta chain was sequenced in a study of T cell responses to AZD1222 COVID-19 vaccine. Overall study: Pooled in the analysis were second doses at about 4 or about 12 weeks. General study results and limits: Seropositive AZD1222 recipients at baseline numbered only five or six. Spike was spanned by vaccine-associated CD4 TCRs, which were dominant at 160-218 and 743-854.

Libraries were prepared by immunoSEQ multiplex PCR; TCRdb keeps only in-frame clonotypes and omits some of them. The data hold roughly 110,000 clones, with just over 90% observed a single time. In the case of this clone: Its specificity is not known.

This clonotype was sampled from an adult in good health. The sequencing used peripheral blood, collected on day 0 of AZD1222 vaccination.

This CDR3 reads CASSSRANTEAFF. The CDR3 DNA reads as TGTGCCAGCAGTTCCAGGGCGAACACTGAAGCTTTCTTT. V and J are TRBV27 and TRBJ1-1; possibly TRBD1 for D (5 bases). CDR1 and CDR2 (germline): MNHEY, SMNVEV (reference sequence). The CDR3 runs 13 residues. V dropped 4 bases and J dropped 1 base, with 7 bases sitting between them.